This entry lists 29 T cell receptor beta chains sequenced from one sample in a study of blood T cell repertoires in COVID-19. TCRdb's copy holds only in-frame clones and misses some; the assay was immunoSEQ multiplex PCR. The sample has some 270,000 clones, around 90% seen once; the top ten hold 2.1%. Source material: peripheral blood. These receptors were taken from a woman between 55 and 75 years old with COVID-19, enrolled during active disease.

This chain joins TRBV9 and TRBJ2-5; D is possibly TRBD2 (6 bases). There are 14 residues in the CDR3. CDR1 and CDR2 (germline): SGDLS, YYNGEE. V gave up 1 base and J gave up 2 bases, with 9 bases separating them. The CDR3 loop reads CASSVLGGQETQYF. CDR3 DNA sequence: TGTGCCAGCAGCGTATTGGGAGGTCAAGAGACCCAGTACTTC.

The V gene is TRBV12-3 or TRBV12-4, the J gene TRBJ1-6; D uncertain. V was pared by 6 bases and J by 8 bases, with 8 bases between. The CDR3 runs to 12 residues. The CDR3 is CASRDRDSPLHF. The CDR3 DNA is TGTGCCAGCAGAGATAGAGATTCACCCCTCCACTTT.

This clone was counted a few times. This chain joins TRBV7-3 and TRBJ1-1, with a weak D call TRBD1 (5 bases). The germline V and J ends were trimmed by 0 bases and 8 bases, with 13 bases remaining between them. The CDR3 is 14 residues long. Germline lookup yields CDR1 SGHTA and CDR2 FQGTGA. CDR3 coding DNA: TGTGCCAGCAGCTTAACAATTAATGGGGCGGAAGCTTTCTTT. Its translation is CASSLTINGAEAFF. Based on the CDR3 plus reference TRBV7-3 and TRBJ1-1, the full variable domain is GAGVSQTPSNKVTEKGKYVELRCDPISGHTALYWYRQSLGQGPEFLIYFQGTGAADDSGLPNDRFFAVRPEGSVSTLKIQRTERGDSAVYLCASSLTINGAEAFFGQGTRLTVV.

The chain has TRBV4-2 and TRBJ1-6, with 8 nucleotides matching TRBD1. Germline CDR1 reads LGHNA; CDR2 reads YNFKEQ. With V trimmed by 0 bases and J by 6 bases, 1 base remained unmatched. CDR3 length equals 15 residues. CDR3 DNA: TGTGCCAGCAGCCAAGAGGGACAGGCTAATTCACCCCTCCACTTT. Residues: CASSQEGQANSPLHF.

The V gene is TRBV5-5, the J gene TRBJ2-7; 8 nucleotides line up with TRBD1. Trimming cost V 1 base and J 7 bases; bases outside gene matches: 7. CDR1 SGHKS and CDR2 YYEKEE come from the germline V gene (reference sequence). The CDR3 is made up of 14 amino acids. This CDR3 is CASSLRQGAGEQYF. The CDR3 region has the DNA TGTGCCAGCAGCTTGCGGCAGGGGGCAGGTGAGCAGTACTTC.

This clone has just one count. V usage is TRBV2 and J usage is TRBJ1-5, with 7 bases that match TRBD1. Germline V gene sequence: CDR1 SNHLY, CDR2 FYNNEI. The CDR3 totals 15 residues. V was clipped by 6 bases and J by 5 bases; unmatched bases: 10. The CDR3 reads CASRRDRVGDQPQHF. The CDR3 DNA is TGTGCCAGCAGGAGAGACAGGGTTGGGGATCAGCCCCAGCATTTT.

This chain uses TRBV5-1 with TRBJ1-2; no firm D call. Trimming took 0 bases from V and 4 from J, leaving 7 bases between them. The CDR3 totals 13 residues. Per germline, CDR1 SGHRS and CDR2 YFSETQ. The CDR3 DNA reads as TGCGCCAGCAGCTTGGACAGCACCTATGGCTACACCTTC. Translated, it gives CASSLDSTYGYTF.

The chain recombines TRBV11-3 with TRBJ2-2; a weak D match, TRBD2 (5 bases). Germline-derived CDR1 and CDR2 are SGHNT and YENEEA. The CDR3 extends over 14 amino acids. V lost 5 bases and J lost 1, with 8 bases in between. In nucleotides, the CDR3 is TGTGCCAGCAGCGCGGGCCTGAACACCGGGGAGCTGTTTTTT. Its protein is CASSAGLNTGELFF.

Details on this clone: A read error may produce the germline difference seen at one junction end. V gene TRBV7-8 combines with J gene TRBJ1-5; maybe TRBD1 (5 bases). Looked up from germline, CDR1 is SGHVS and CDR2 is FQNEAQ. This CDR3 has 16 amino acids. The CDR3 coding sequence is TGTGCCGGCAGCAAGAGCGGGGCTAGGGAGTCTCAGCCCCAGCATTTT. Translated, it gives CAGSKSGARESQPQHF.

The genes are TRBV5-1 and TRBJ2-1; 7 positions agree with TRBD2. V lost 5 bases to trimming and J lost 8 bases; unmatched junction nucleotides: 10. In germline, CDR1 is SGHRS, CDR2 YFSETQ. The CDR3 loop spans 14 amino acids. The CDR3: CASRTTRTSDEQFF. DNA for the CDR3: TGCGCCAGCAGGACGACTCGCACTAGCGATGAGCAGTTCTTC.

This clone was seen a handful of times. The chain is built from TRBV10-2 and TRBJ2-3; 13 bases line up with TRBD2. The V gene's germline CDR1 is WSHSY and CDR2 SAAADI. With V trimmed by 7 bases and J by 5 bases, 3 bases remained unmatched. The length of the CDR3 is 14 residues. The CDR3 sequence is CASKRLAGGDTQYF. In DNA, the CDR3 is TGCGCCAGCAAACGACTAGCGGGGGGAGATACGCAGTATTTT.

The CDR3 sequence is CASESQGVTEAFF. The CDR3 DNA follows: TGTGCCAGCGAGAGTCAGGGCGTCACTGAAGCTTTCTTT. This chain links TRBV7-2 with TRBJ1-1, with a weak D call TRBD1 (5 bases). V shed 8 bases and J shed 4 bases, with 14 bases lying between them. The germline gives CDR1 SGHTA, CDR2 FQGNSA. The CDR3 loop spans 13 amino acids.

The V gene is TRBV19, the J gene TRBJ2-1; D perhaps matches TRBD2 (7 bases). The CDR3 has 18 residues. V was trimmed by 5 bases and J by 7 bases, leaving 27 bases between them. Germline-derived CDR1 and CDR2 are LNHDA and SQIVND (reference sequence). Here the CDR3 DNA reads TGTGCCAGTAGTGAGCCCCCTTTTCGGGGGGCGAGTAGTAATGAGCAGTTCTTC. This encodes CASSEPPFRGASSNEQFF.

The chain joins TRBV4-3 to TRBJ2-1, with D perhaps TRBD1 (6 bases). The germline gives CDR1 LGHNA, CDR2 YSLEER. This CDR3 contains 15 residues. With 7 bases removed from V and 2 bases from J, the gap between germline ends came to 15 bases. DNA of the CDR3: TGCGCCAGCAACGGAGACGCAGGGGCCTACAATGAGCAGTTCTTC. Amino acid sequence: CASNGDAGAYNEQFF.

This clone is a singleton in its sample. Other DNA sequences in this specimen translate into the identical CDR3. The chain carries TRBV19 and TRBJ1-6; 8 nucleotides match TRBD1. There are 15 residues in the CDR3. The junction had 2 bases not matched to a gene; V was cut back by 1 base and J by 6 bases. Germline V gives CDR1 LNHDA, CDR2 SQIVND (reference sequence). The CDR3 spells CASSIGDRTNSPLHF. In nucleotides, the CDR3 is TGTGCCAGTAGTATAGGGGACAGGACTAATTCACCCCTCCACTTT.

The J gene is TRBJ1-6, the V gene TRBV4-2, with D perhaps TRBD1 (6 bases). From germline, CDR1 is LGHNA and CDR2 YNFKEQ. The CDR3 has 16 residues. V gave up 3 bases and J gave up 9 bases, with 18 bases separating them. This chain's CDR3 is CASSQDSALGSSPLHF. For the CDR3, the DNA is TGTGCCAGCAGCCAGGACAGCGCCTTGGGAAGTTCACCCCTCCACTTT.

The chain carries TRBV7-3 and TRBJ2-3, with D possibly being TRBD1 (6 bases). Trimming left V 7 bases short and J 0 bases short, with 14 bases between. Germline lookup yields CDR1 SGHTA and CDR2 FQGTGA. This CDR3 is built from 15 residues. CDR3 loop: CASMIQGTSTDTQYF. Here the CDR3 DNA reads TGTGCCAGCATGATACAGGGAACTAGCACAGATACGCAGTATTTT.

This sequence joins TRBV7-2 and TRBJ1-1; possible D gene TRBD1, 6 bases. The CDR3 consists of 15 residues. V shed 2 bases and J shed 2 bases, with 12 bases lying between them. Germline-derived CDR1 and CDR2 are SGHTA and FQGNSA. CDR3 sequence: CASSLITGFNTEAFF. The CDR3 region has the DNA TGTGCCAGCAGCTTAATAACAGGGTTTAACACTGAAGCTTTCTTT.

The chain combines TRBV2 with TRBJ1-6; 8 bases are a match to TRBD1. V lost 6 bases, J lost 9 bases, and 10 bases stayed unmatched. Germline-derived CDR1 and CDR2 are SNHLY and FYNNEI. The CDR3 contains 15 residues. This CDR3 is CASRSSTGGRSPLHF. CDR3 in DNA: TGTGCCAGCAGGTCGTCAACAGGGGGTCGTTCACCCCTCCACTTT. Using reference TRBV2 and TRBJ1-6 for the parts outside the CDR3, the full variable domain is EPEVTQTPSHQVTQMGQEVILRCVPISNHLYFYWYRQILGQKVEFLVSFYNNEISEKSEIFDDQFSVERPDGSNFTLKIRSTKLEDSAMYFCASRSSTGGRSPLHFGNGTRLTVT.

There are a few counts of this clone. The chain uses TRBV5-1 and TRBJ1-3, with D maybe TRBD1 (5 bases). The germline V gene has CDR1 SGHRS and CDR2 YFSETQ. V lost 4 bases and J 8 bases, leaving 16 bases between the germline ends. The CDR3 runs 14 residues. Here the CDR3 reads CASSPQGGVHTIYF. DNA for the CDR3: TGCGCCAGCAGCCCCCAGGGTGGGGTACACACCATATATTTT. Full variable domain (rest looked up from reference TRBV5-1 and TRBJ1-3): KAGVTQTPRYLIKTRGQQVTLSCSPISGHRSVSWYQQTPGQGLQFLFEYFSETQRNKGNFPGRFSGRQFSNSRSEMNVSTLELGDSALYLCASSPQGGVHTIYFGEGSWLTVV.

The gene calls are TRBV2 and TRBJ1-1, with 7 nucleotides matching TRBD1. Germline CDR1 is SNHLY and CDR2 is FYNNEI. CDR3 length equals 14 residues. Trimming removed 1 base from V and 6 bases from J; junction bases left unmatched: 5. CDR3 DNA: TGTGCCAGCAGTGAAGAGGGGGCCGGGTCTGAAGCTTTCTTT. Translated, it gives CASSEEGAGSEAFF.

The J gene is TRBJ1-1, the V gene TRBV6-5; no clear D gene. Germline V gene data show CDR1 as MNHEY and CDR2 as SVGAGI. Trimming took 0 bases from V and 0 from J, leaving 8 bases between them. The CDR3 spans 15 residues. This CDR3 reads CASSYSMAVNTEAFF. The CDR3 DNA follows: TGTGCCAGCAGTTACTCGATGGCCGTGAACACTGAAGCTTTCTTT.

The genes are TRBV3-1 (or the pseudogene TRBV3-2) and TRBJ1-3; TRBD1 might be the D (6 bases). The CDR3 loop spans 18 amino acids. The ends were cut back, 2 bases at V and 1 base at J, with 18 bases in the middle. Germline V CDR1 and CDR2: LGHDT, YNNKEL (reference sequence). The CDR3 DNA is TGTGCCAGCAGCCAATCCAGTTGGCAGGGGATTTCTGGAAACACCATATATTTT. Its protein is CASSQSSWQGISGNTIYF.

This clone was seen a single time. The gene calls are TRBV29-1 and TRBJ1-3, with unresolved D. The germline CDR1 and CDR2 sequences are SQVTM and ANQGSEA. This CDR3 region has 12 residues. The V gene lost 2 bases and the J gene lost 4 bases, with 6 bases spanning the gap. The chain's CDR3 is CSVESLGNTIYF. The CDR3 bases are TGCAGCGTTGAAAGCCTCGGAAACACCATATATTTT.

The chain is built from TRBV9 and TRBJ1-3; 9 bases align to TRBD1. The germline V gene has CDR1 SGDLS and CDR2 YYNGEE. Trimming took 4 bases from V and 7 from J; bases not matched to a gene: 9. The CDR3 spans 15 residues. In DNA form, the CDR3 reads TGTGCCAGCAGCAGGAGTAGGACAGGGGACAACACCATATATTTT. Translation: CASSRSRTGDNTIYF.

V usage is TRBV7-3 and J usage is TRBJ2-1, with D perhaps matching TRBD1 (7 bases). Germline loops: CDR1 SGHTA, CDR2 FQGTGA. The CDR3 spans 13 residues. V was shortened by 6 bases and J by 9 bases, with 15 bases between the two germline ends. CDR3 amino acids: CASRSDQGGEQFF. The DNA for the CDR3 is TGTGCCAGCAGGTCGGACCAGGGGGGTGAGCAGTTCTTC.

This clone was picked up a small number of times. This chain joins TRBV10-3 and TRBJ1-1, with 7 bases fitting TRBD1. Germline CDR1 and CDR2: ENHRY and SYGVKD. CDR3 length: 14 amino acids. The trim removed 6 bases at V and 1 base at J, leaving 5 bases unmatched. CDR3 nucleotide sequence: TGTGCCATCAGCGGACAGGAGCCGAACACTGAAGCTTTCTTT. It codes for CAISGQEPNTEAFF.

J is TRBJ1-4 and V is TRBV11-1; D gene ambiguous. V was clipped by 2 bases and J by 4 bases, with 8 bases between them. The CDR3 runs 14 residues. The germline V gene has CDR1 SGHAT and CDR2 FQDESV (reference sequence). CDR3 nucleotides: TGTGCCAGCAGCTTACACAGAAGTAATGAAAAACTGTTTTTT. It specifies CASSLHRSNEKLFF.

The DNA of the CDR3 is TGTGCCACCAGCGAGGTTGTTTGGACTGAAGCTTTCTTT. This translates into CATSEVVWTEAFF. V is TRBV15 and J is TRBJ1-1; D remains ambiguous. This CDR3 comprises 13 residues. Trimming took off 5 bases at V and 5 bases at J, with 12 bases between the two ends. Germline CDR1 reads LNHNV; CDR2 reads YYDKDF (reference sequence).